This T cell receptor beta chain came from a study of control samples from healthy donors and cancer patients (dated by TCRdb to 2018 to 2021). For this clone: Its antigen is not yet known. Nothing much larger sits one base from this clone, and base qualities are not available.

Preparation of the library involved the immunoSEQ multiplex PCR assay. TCRdb re-hosts the immuneACCESS table, in-frame sequences only. Its copies lack some clones; in the studies checked, an unresolved V gene accounts for under half of them, and the cause for the rest is not known. The table for this sample lists roughly 150,000 clones; around 90% of them were counted only once. The top ten clonotypes cover less than 2% of the sample. Sequences ENHRY (CDR1) and SYGVKD (CDR2) are obtained from the germline V gene. The junction carries 10 bases between V and J, which are trimmed by 5 bases and 6 bases respectively. The CDR3 runs 12 amino acids, cysteine and phenylalanine included. Only the CDR3 DNA is retained, 36 bases long and in frame from the first base.

The chain was built from TRBV10-3 and TRBJ1-2, with the D gene not confidently named. The sequence derives from a man aged 18-30 years in good health. Sequenced material: blood. The nucleotides are TGTGCCATCAGTCCCCGGGGTCATGGCTACACCTTC. It specifies CAISPRGHGYTF.